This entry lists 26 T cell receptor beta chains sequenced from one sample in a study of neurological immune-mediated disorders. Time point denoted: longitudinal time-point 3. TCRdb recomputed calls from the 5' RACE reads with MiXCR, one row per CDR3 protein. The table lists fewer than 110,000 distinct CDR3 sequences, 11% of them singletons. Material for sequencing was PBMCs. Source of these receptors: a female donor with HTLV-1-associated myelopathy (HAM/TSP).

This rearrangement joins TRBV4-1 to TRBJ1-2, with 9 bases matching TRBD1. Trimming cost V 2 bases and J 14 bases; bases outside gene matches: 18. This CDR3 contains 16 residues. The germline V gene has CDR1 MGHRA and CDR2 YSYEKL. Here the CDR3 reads CASSQIVAIRGTGITF. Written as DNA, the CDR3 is TGCGCCAGCAGCCAAATTGTAGCTATCCGGGGGACAGGGATTACCTTC.

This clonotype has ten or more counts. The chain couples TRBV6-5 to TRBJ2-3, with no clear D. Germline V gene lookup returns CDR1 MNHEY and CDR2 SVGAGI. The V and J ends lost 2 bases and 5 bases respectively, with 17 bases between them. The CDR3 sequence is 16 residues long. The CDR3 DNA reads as TGTGCCAGCAGTTACCGCCCTAGAGGTTCAGGAGATACGCAGTATTTT. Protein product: CASSYRPRGSGDTQYF.

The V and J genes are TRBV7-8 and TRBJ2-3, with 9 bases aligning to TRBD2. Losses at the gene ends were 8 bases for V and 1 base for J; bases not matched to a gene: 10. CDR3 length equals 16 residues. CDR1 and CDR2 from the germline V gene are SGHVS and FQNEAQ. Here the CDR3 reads CASCNQGGGGTDTQYF. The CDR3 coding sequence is TGTGCCAGCTGCAACCAAGGCGGGGGGGGCACAGATACGCAGTATTTT.

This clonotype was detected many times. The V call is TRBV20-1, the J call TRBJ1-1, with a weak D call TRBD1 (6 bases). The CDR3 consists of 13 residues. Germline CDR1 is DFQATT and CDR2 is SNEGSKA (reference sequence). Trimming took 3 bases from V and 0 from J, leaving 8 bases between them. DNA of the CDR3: TGCAGTGCTAGGGGGACACTGAACACTGAAGCTTTCTTT. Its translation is CSARGTLNTEAFF.

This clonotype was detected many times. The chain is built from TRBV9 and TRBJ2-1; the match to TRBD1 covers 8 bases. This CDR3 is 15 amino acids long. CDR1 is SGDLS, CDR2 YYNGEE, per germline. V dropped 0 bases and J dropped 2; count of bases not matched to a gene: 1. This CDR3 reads CASSVEQGAYNEQFF. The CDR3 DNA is TGTGCCAGCAGCGTAGAACAGGGGGCCTACAATGAGCAGTTCTTC.

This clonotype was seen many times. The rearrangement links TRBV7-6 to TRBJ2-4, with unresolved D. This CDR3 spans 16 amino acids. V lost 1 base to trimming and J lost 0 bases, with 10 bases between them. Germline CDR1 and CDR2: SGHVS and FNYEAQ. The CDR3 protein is CASSLGPDLAKNIQYF. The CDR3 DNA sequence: TGTGCCAGCAGCTTAGGTCCCGATCTAGCCAAAAACATTCAGTACTTC.

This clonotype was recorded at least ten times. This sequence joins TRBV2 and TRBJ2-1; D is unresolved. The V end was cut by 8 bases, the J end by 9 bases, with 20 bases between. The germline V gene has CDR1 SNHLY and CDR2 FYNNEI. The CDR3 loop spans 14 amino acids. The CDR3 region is CASGRPARDGEQFF. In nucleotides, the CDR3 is TGTGCCAGCGGCCGGCCAGCTAGAGATGGTGAGCAGTTCTTC.

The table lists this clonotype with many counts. CDR3 coding DNA: TGTGCCAGCAGCTTTGACAGCAGTTCCTACAATGAGCAGTTCTTC. Encoded protein: CASSFDSSSYNEQFF. The chain links TRBV5-4 to TRBJ2-1; D perhaps matches TRBD1 (5 bases). The CDR3 sequence is 15 residues long. The V end was cut by 2 bases, the J end by 1 base, with 10 bases between. Germline CDR1 is SGHNT and CDR2 is YYREEE (reference sequence).

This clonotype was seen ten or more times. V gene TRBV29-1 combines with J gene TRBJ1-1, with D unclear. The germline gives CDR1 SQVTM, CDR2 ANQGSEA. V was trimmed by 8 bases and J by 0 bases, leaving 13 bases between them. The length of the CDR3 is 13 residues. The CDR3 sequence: CSTSQELNTEAFF. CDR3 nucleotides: TGCAGCACCTCGCAGGAACTGAACACTGAAGCTTTCTTT.

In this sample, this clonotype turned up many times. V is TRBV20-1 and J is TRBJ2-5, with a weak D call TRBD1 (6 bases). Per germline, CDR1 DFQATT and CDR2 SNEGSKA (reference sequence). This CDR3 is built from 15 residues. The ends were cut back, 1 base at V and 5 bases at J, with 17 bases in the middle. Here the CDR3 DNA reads TGCAGTGCTAGAGGTGCGGCAGGGGCTGGGGAGACCCAGTACTTC. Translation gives CSARGAAGAGETQYF.

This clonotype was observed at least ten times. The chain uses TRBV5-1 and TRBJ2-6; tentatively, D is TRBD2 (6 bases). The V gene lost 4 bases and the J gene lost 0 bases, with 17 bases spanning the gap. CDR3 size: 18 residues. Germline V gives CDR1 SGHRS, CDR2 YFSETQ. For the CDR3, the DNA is TGCGCCAGCAGCCCCCTGGAGGGACTTAGCTCTGGGGCCAACGTCCTGACTTTC. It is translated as CASSPLEGLSSGANVLTF.

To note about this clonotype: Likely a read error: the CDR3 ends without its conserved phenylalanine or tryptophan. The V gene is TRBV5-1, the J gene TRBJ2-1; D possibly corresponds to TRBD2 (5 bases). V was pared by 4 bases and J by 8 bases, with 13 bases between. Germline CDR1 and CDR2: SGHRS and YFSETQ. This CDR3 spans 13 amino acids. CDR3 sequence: CASSLLGSHEQFI. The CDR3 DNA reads TGCGCCAGCAGCCTATTGGGGAGCCATGAGCAGTTCATC.

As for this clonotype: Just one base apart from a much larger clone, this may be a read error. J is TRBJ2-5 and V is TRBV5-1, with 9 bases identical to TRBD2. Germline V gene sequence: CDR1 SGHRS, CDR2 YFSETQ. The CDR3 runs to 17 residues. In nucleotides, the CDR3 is TGCGTCAGCAGCTGGACGGCGCGAGCGGGGGGAAAAGAGACCCAGTACTTC. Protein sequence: CVSSWTARAGGKETQYF.

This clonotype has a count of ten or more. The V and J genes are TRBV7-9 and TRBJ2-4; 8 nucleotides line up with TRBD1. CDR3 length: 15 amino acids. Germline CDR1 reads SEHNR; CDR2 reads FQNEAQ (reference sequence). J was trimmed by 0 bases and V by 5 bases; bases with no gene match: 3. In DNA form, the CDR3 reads TGTGCCAGCAGCCCAGGGGGCATAGCCAAAAACATTCAGTACTTC. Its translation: CASSPGGIAKNIQYF.

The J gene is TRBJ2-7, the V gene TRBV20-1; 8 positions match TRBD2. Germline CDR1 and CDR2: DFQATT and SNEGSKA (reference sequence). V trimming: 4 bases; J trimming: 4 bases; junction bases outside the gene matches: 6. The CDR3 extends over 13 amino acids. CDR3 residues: CSAMRGAMYEQYF. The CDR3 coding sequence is TGCAGTGCTATGCGGGGGGCCATGTACGAGCAGTACTTC.

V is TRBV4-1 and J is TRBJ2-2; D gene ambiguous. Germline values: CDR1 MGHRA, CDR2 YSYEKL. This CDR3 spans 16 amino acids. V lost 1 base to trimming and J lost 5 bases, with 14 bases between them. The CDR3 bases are TGCGCCAGCAGCCAAGTAGGTCCAGGTCGAACCGGGGAGCTGTTTTTT. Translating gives CASSQVGPGRTGELFF.

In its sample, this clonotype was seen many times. Here the CDR3 DNA reads TGCGCCAGCAGCCCCGGGACAGACTCCTACGAGCAGTACTTC. It codes for CASSPGTDSYEQYF. The chain is built from TRBV5-1 and TRBJ2-7, with 7 nucleotides matching TRBD1. Germline V lookup: CDR1 SGHRS, CDR2 YFSETQ. With V trimmed by 4 bases and J by 0 bases, 4 bases remained unmatched. The CDR3 covers 14 residues.

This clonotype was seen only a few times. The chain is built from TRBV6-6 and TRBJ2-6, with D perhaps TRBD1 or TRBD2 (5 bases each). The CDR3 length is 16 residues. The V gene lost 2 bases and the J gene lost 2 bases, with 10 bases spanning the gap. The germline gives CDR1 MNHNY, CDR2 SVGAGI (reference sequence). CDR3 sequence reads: CASSYRGATGANVLTF. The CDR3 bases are TGTGCCAGCAGTTACAGGGGAGCTACTGGGGCCAACGTCCTGACTTTC.

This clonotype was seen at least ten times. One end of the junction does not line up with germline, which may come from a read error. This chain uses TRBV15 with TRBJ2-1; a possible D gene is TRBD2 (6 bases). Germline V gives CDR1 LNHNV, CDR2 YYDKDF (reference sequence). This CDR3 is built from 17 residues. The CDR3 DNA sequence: TGTGCTACCAGCAGCCAGACGGGAGCCAGAGGAGCGAATGAGCAGTTCTTC. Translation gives CATSSQTGARGANEQFF. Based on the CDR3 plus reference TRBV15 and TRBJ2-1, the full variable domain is DAMVIQNPRYQVTQFGKPVTLSCSQTLNHNVMYWYQQKSSQAPKLLFHYYDKDFNNEADTPDNFQSRRPNTSFCFLDIRSPGLGDTAMYLCATSSQTGARGANEQFFGPGTRLTVL.

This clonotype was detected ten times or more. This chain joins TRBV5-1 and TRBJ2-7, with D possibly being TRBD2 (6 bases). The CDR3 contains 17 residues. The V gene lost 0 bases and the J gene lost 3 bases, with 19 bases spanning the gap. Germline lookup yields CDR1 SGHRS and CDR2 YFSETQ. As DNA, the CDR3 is TGCGCCAGCAGCTTGGACGCGGGGACGGCGACTGTCTACGAGCAGTACTTC. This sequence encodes CASSLDAGTATVYEQYF. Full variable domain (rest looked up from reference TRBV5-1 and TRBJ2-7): KAGVTQTPRYLIKTRGQQVTLSCSPISGHRSVSWYQQTPGQGLQFLFEYFSETQRNKGNFPGRFSGRQFSNSRSEMNVSTLELGDSALYLCASSLDAGTATVYEQYFGPGTRLTVT.

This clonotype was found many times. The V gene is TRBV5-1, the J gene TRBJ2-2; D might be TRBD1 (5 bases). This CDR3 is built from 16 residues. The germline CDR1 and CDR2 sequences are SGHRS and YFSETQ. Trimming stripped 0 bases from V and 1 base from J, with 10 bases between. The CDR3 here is CASSLEVQGNTGELFF. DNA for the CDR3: TGCGCCAGCAGCTTGGAGGTTCAGGGGAACACCGGGGAGCTGTTTTTT.

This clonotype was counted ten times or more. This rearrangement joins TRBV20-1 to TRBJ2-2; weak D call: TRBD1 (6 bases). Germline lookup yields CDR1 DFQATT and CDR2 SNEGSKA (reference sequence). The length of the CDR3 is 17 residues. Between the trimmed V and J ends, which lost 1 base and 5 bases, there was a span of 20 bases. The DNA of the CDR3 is TGCAGTGCTAGAGGTTCGGCTCAGCAGGGGAGAACCGGGGAGCTGTTTTTT. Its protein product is CSARGSAQQGRTGELFF.

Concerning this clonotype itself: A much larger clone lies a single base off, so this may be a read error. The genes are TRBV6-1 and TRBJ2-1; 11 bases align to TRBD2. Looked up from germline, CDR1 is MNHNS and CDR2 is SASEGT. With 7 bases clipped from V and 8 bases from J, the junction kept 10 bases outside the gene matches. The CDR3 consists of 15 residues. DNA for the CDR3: TGTGCCAGCAAGAGTTTAGCGGGGGGGGGCGATGAGCAGTTCTTC. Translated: CASKSLAGGGDEQFF.

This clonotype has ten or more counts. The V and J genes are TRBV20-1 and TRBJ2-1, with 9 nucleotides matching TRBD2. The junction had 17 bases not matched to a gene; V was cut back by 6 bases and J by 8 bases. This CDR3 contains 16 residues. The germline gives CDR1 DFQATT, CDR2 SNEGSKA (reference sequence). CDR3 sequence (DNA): TGCAGTGCCCTCCGAGGGCCTCTGGCGGGGGGGCATGAGCAGTTCTTC. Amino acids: CSALRGPLAGGHEQFF.

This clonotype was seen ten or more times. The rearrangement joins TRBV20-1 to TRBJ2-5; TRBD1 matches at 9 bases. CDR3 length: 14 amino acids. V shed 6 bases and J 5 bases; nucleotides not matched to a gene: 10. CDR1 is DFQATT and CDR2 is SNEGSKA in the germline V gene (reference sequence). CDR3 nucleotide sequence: TGCAGTGCATCCGGGACAGGGACCTTGGAGACCCAGTACTTC. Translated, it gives CSASGTGTLETQYF.

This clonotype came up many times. Written as DNA, the CDR3 is TGCAGTGCTAGGATCGCCTCGATCCCCTACGAGCAGTACTTC. It translates to CSARIASIPYEQYF. The genes are TRBV20-1 and TRBJ2-7; D is unresolved. Germline assignment: CDR1 DFQATT and CDR2 SNEGSKA (reference sequence). The CDR3 sequence is 14 residues long. Trimming shortened V by 3 bases and J by 2 bases, and 14 bases separated the two germline ends.